This T cell receptor (beta chain) originates from a study of T-cell memory formation after mild COVID-19. Study details: Most TCR clusters belonged to a single donor.

From 5'RACE with constant-segment primers came TCR alpha and TCR beta cDNA libraries that carried sample barcodes and UMIs. TCRdb passed the 5' RACE reads through MiXCR, listing each CDR3 protein once. The sample gives 70,000 to 100,000 distinct CDR3 sequences, around 15% of which show up once; approximately 40% is in the top ten. Concerning this clonotype itself: Antigen unknown. At one boundary the junction diverges from the germline segment, which might be a read error.

General observations from the study: Clones shrinking between day 15 and 85 showed a balanced CD4/CD8 split, and those that grew later tilted toward CD4+. Clones from the second wave (peaking day 37) had unconfirmed SARS-CoV-2 specificity.

The sample comprised PBMCs or a T cell subset sorted from them (not recorded which). The sequence was obtained from a man aged 18 to 29 who had mild COVID-19 (a few samples of this study predate the infection). Cell type and time point are not known.

CDR3 sequence: CSSSQGERIGQPQHF. The CDR3 DNA reads TGCTCCAGCAGCCAAGGTGAGAGGATCGGTCAGCCCCAGCATTTT. The chain has TRBV4-1 and TRBJ1-5; D uncertain. This CDR3 is 15 amino acids long. Germline CDR1 MGHRA, CDR2 YSYEKL.